Shown below are 15 T cell receptor beta chains from a single sample sequenced in a study of CD8+CD57+ T cells in acquired aplastic anemia. The study profiled TCR beta VDJ and CDR3 using genomic DNA as template. TCRdb reprocessed the reads via MiXCR and lists one record per CDR3 protein. The sample records roughly 180,000 distinct CDR3 sequences, about 50% being singletons. Sequencing involved patients with CD8+CD57+ cell expansion previously shown by flow cytometry. The sequencing sample was made of sorted CD4+, CD8+, or CD8+CD57+ T cells (not recorded which) from PBMCs. All receptors derive from a human donor with aplastic anemia.

On this clonotype itself: A much larger clone sits a single nucleotide away, making a read error possible. V is TRBV30 and J is TRBJ2-1; 8 bases match TRBD1. The germline V gene encodes CDR1 GTSNPN and CDR2 SVGIG (reference sequence). With V trimmed by 8 bases and J by 4 bases, 1 base remained unmatched. The CDR3 is 11 amino acids. In nucleotides, the CDR3 is TGTGCCCGGGACAGGTACAATGAGCAGTTCTTC. Amino acid sequence: CARDRYNEQFF.

The CDR3 nucleotides read TGTGCCATCAGCCTAGCGGGGGGTACGTCCTACGAGCAGTACTTC. Translating gives CAISLAGGTSYEQYF. The genes are TRBV10-3 and TRBJ2-7; 11 bases are shared with TRBD2. J lost 1 base, V lost 6 bases, and 5 bases had no gene match. Germline V gene sequence: CDR1 ENHRY, CDR2 SYGVKD. This CDR3 comprises 15 residues.

The rearrangement uses TRBV20-1 and TRBJ2-7, with 8 bases aligning to TRBD2. Germline V CDR1 and CDR2: DFQATT, SNEGSKA (reference sequence). The CDR3 consists of 14 residues. The V gene end was trimmed by 1 base and the J gene end by 3 bases; junction bases not matched to a gene: 5. CDR3 in DNA: TGCAGTGCTAGAGGAGGGACTAGTGACTACGAGCAGTACTTC. Its translation: CSARGGTSDYEQYF.

Regarding this clonotype: This could be a read error, since a much larger clone is one nucleotide away. This rearrangement joins TRBV6-1 to TRBJ2-3; a weak D match, TRBD1 (6 bases). V was cut by 7 bases and J by 2 bases, with 13 bases left in between. Germline CDR1 reads MNHNS; CDR2 reads SASEGT. The CDR3 loop spans 14 amino acids. The CDR3 DNA is TGTGCCAGCAAGGGACATATGATCACAGATACGCAGTATTTT. Residues: CASKGHMITDTQYF.

This clonotype was picked up many times. J is TRBJ1-6 and V is TRBV20-1; D might be TRBD1 (5 bases). There are 17 residues in the CDR3. V lost 3 bases, J lost 0 bases, and 15 bases lay in between. CDR1 is DFQATT and CDR2 is SNEGSKA in the germline V gene (reference sequence). The CDR3 spells CSARGEEGSSYNSPLHF. The CDR3 nucleotides read TGCAGTGCTAGGGGGGAGGAAGGAAGCTCCTATAATTCACCCCTCCACTTT.

This clonotype was seen at least ten times. The rearrangement links TRBV7-2 to TRBJ1-6; a possible D gene is TRBD1 (5 bases). Germline V CDR1 and CDR2: SGHTA, FQGNSA. V was clipped by 5 bases and J by 9 bases, with 11 bases between them. CDR3 length: 13 residues. As DNA, the CDR3 is TGTGCCAGCAGCACGCAGGGTACTTCACCCCTCCACTTT. It specifies CASSTQGTSPLHF.

The chain employs TRBV7-8 and TRBJ1-2; possibly TRBD1 for D (5 bases). In germline, CDR1 is SGHVS, CDR2 FQNEAQ. V was cut by 3 bases and J by 7 bases, with 15 bases left in between. This CDR3 is 14 amino acids long. Written as DNA, the CDR3 is TGTGCCAGCAGCTTGGGGCAGACGGTGGGTGGCTACACCTTC. It translates to CASSLGQTVGGYTF.

The count of this clonotype is one. V and J are TRBV27 and TRBJ1-5; D call uncertain. The CDR3 is 15 amino acids. V shed 5 bases and J shed 0 bases, with 11 bases lying between them. Looked up from germline, CDR1 is MNHEY and CDR2 is SMNVEV (reference sequence). As DNA, the CDR3 is TGTGCCAGCAGTAGCGGGATGGGTAGCAATCAGCCCCAGCATTTT. Its translation: CASSSGMGSNQPQHF.

This clonotype was recorded many times. The gene calls are TRBV10-2 and TRBJ2-7; 7 bases align to TRBD1. The CDR3 has 13 amino acids. CDR1 WSHSY and CDR2 SAAADI come from the germline V gene. V was clipped by 4 bases and J by 3 bases; unmatched bases: 3. The CDR3 DNA is TGCGCCAGCAGTGGTAACAGGGGCTACGAGCAGTACTTC. Protein sequence: CASSGNRGYEQYF.

The chain carries TRBV10-3 and TRBJ2-7, with D possibly being TRBD1 or TRBD2 (6 bases each). From germline, CDR1 is ENHRY and CDR2 SYGVKD. This CDR3 is 14 amino acids long. Trimming removed 6 bases from V and 2 bases from J, with 14 bases in between. The CDR3 spells CAISSGDWTYEQYF. CDR3 coding DNA: TGTGCCATCAGCTCAGGGGACTGGACCTACGAGCAGTACTTC.

This clonotype was seen at least ten times. The genes are TRBV11-3 and TRBJ1-6; D gene unclear. V shed 0 bases and J shed 6 bases, with 9 bases lying between them. Germline values: CDR1 SGHNT, CDR2 YENEEA. This CDR3 region has 15 residues. The CDR3 sequence is CASSLDPGTNSPLHF. CDR3 coding DNA: TGTGCCAGCAGCTTAGATCCAGGAACTAATTCACCCCTCCACTTT.

This clonotype was seen at least ten times. The V gene is TRBV5-1, the J gene TRBJ1-2, with D uncertain. CDR3 length equals 15 residues. Per the germline V gene, CDR1 is SGHRS and CDR2 is YFSETQ. Trimming pared 0 bases from V and 3 bases from J, leaving 12 bases between. CDR3 in amino acids: CASSLDDRRYYGYTF. The CDR3 nucleotides are TGCGCCAGCAGCTTGGATGACCGGAGATACTATGGCTACACCTTC.

The chain links TRBV19 to TRBJ2-3; TRBD1 agrees at 10 bases. V shed 9 bases and J 4 bases; nucleotides not matched to a gene: 1. The germline V gene encodes CDR1 LNHDA and CDR2 SQIVND (reference sequence). The length of the CDR3 is 12 residues. CDR3 residues: CASGQGADTQYF. The CDR3 nucleotides are TGTGCCAGCGGACAGGGGGCAGATACGCAGTATTTT.

The chain combines TRBV7-2 with TRBJ1-1; no clear D gene. The V end was cut by 3 bases, the J end by 8 bases, with 4 bases between. The CDR3 loop spans 10 amino acids. Germline CDR1 is SGHTA and CDR2 is FQGNSA. The CDR3 nucleotides read TGTGCCAGCAGCTTTCCGGAAGCTTTCTTT. Translated, it gives CASSFPEAFF.

This clonotype came up many times. The chain couples TRBV5-1 to TRBJ2-2; 10 positions match TRBD1. Trimming cost V 4 bases and J 6 bases; bases outside gene matches: 6. This CDR3 region has 15 residues. Germline CDR1 is SGHRS and CDR2 is YFSETQ. Here the CDR3 reads CASSIGTGVAGELFF. CDR3 nucleotide sequence: TGCGCCAGCAGCATCGGGACAGGGGTCGCCGGGGAGCTGTTTTTT.